Listed here are 17 T cell receptor beta chains from one sample, sequenced in a study of vaccination and CD4 T cells after COVID-19. Their target antigens are unknown. Cultured CD4+ T-cell DNA underwent Oncomine TCR Beta short-read sequencing. TCRdb recomputed calls from the PCR reads with MiXCR, one row per CDR3 protein. Of more than 20,000 distinct CDR3 sequences listed, approximately 48% are singletons. The treatment here: approximately nine-day PBMC culture with coronavirus spike peptide pools or control peptides (ViraFEST assay). The sequenced material came from CD4+ T cells from blood, cultured in vitro. Receptors originate from a human donor who had recovered from COVID-19.

The chain uses TRBV7-8 and TRBJ1-2, with D unresolved. This CDR3 is built from 15 residues. V was clipped by 5 bases and J by 6 bases, with 19 bases between them. Germline V gene data show CDR1 as SGHVS and CDR2 as FQNEAQ. CDR3 coding DNA: TGTGCCAGCAGCCCCACCCGGGGATTGGGGAATGGCTACACCTTC. Protein: CASSPTRGLGNGYTF.

This clonotype was found a few times. The gene calls are TRBV6-1 and TRBJ2-3, with 8 nucleotides matching TRBD2. CDR3 length: 14 residues. Germline values: CDR1 MNHNS, CDR2 SASEGT. V shed 6 bases, J shed 1 base, and the junction held 3 bases outside the gene matches. In DNA, the CDR3 is TGTGCCAGCAGCACTAGCGGTCGCACAGATACGCAGTATTTT. As protein: CASSTSGRTDTQYF.

This clonotype was observed a few times. The chain uses TRBV19 and TRBJ1-5; D possibly corresponds to TRBD1 (6 bases). The CDR3 runs to 16 residues. V was clipped by 2 bases and J by 5 bases, with 16 bases between them. Germline V gives CDR1 LNHDA, CDR2 SQIVND (reference sequence). CDR3 nucleotide sequence: TGTGCCAGTAGTATACTATTTCGGGACAAGGATCAGCCCCAGCATTTT. Translating it yields CASSILFRDKDQPQHF.

This clonotype appeared a few times. V and J are TRBV6-5 and TRBJ2-1; perhaps TRBD1 as D (6 bases). The germline gives CDR1 MNHEY, CDR2 SVGAGI. The CDR3 is made up of 16 amino acids. V gave up 2 bases and J gave up 5 bases, with 16 bases separating them. DNA of the CDR3: TGTGCCAGCAGTTACGCACGGACAGACAGTCACAATGAGCAGTTCTTC. Translation gives CASSYARTDSHNEQFF.

The chain couples TRBV4-1 to TRBJ2-3; D is possibly TRBD1 or TRBD2 (5 bases each). Germline V gene data show CDR1 as MGHRA and CDR2 as YSYEKL. The CDR3 is 15 amino acids. The ends were cut back, 4 bases at V and 0 bases at J, with 11 bases in the middle. CDR3 protein: CASSPPWGSTDTQYF. Here the CDR3 DNA reads TGCGCCAGCAGCCCGCCTTGGGGGAGCACAGATACGCAGTATTTT.

This clonotype has more than one count but fewer than ten. The CDR3 DNA is TGTGCCACCAGTGCGGGGGGCGCTGATTATGGCTACACCTTC. This encodes CATSAGGADYGYTF. The chain joins TRBV24-1 to TRBJ1-2; TRBD1 might be the D (6 bases). With 5 bases removed from V and 5 bases from J, the gap between germline ends came to 14 bases. The CDR3 contains 14 residues. Germline CDR1 reads KGHDR; CDR2 reads SFDVKD.

The chain links TRBV27 to TRBJ1-6; D remains unclear. Germline V gives CDR1 MNHEY, CDR2 SMNVEV (reference sequence). Trimming cost V 0 bases and J 9 bases, with 6 bases left between them. The CDR3 length is 13 residues. The CDR3 region has the DNA TGTGCCAGCAGTTTATCCGCGCGTTCACCCCTCCACTTT. This sequence encodes CASSLSARSPLHF.

This sequence joins TRBV14 and TRBJ2-5, with 13 positions matching TRBD2. V dropped 4 bases and J dropped 5; count of bases not matched to a gene: 13. The CDR3 is made up of 18 amino acids. The germline V gene encodes CDR1 SGHDN and CDR2 FVKESK. CDR3 loop: CASSLMTSGRSSSETQYF. CDR3 nucleotide sequence: TGTGCCAGCAGCCTCATGACTAGCGGGAGGTCTAGCTCGGAGACCCAGTACTTC.

The genes are TRBV27 and TRBJ2-7, with 8 nucleotides matching TRBD1. J gave up 2 bases and V 2 bases, and 5 bases lay outside the gene matches. The V gene's germline CDR1 is MNHEY and CDR2 SMNVEV (reference sequence). This CDR3 comprises 15 residues. CDR3 amino acids: CASSLVGQGAYEQYF. CDR3 bases: TGTGCCAGCAGTTTAGTAGGACAGGGCGCCTACGAGCAGTACTTC.

J is TRBJ2-2 and V is TRBV2, with D uncertain. V was shortened by 2 bases and J by 8 bases, with 3 bases between the two germline ends. Germline lookup yields CDR1 SNHLY and CDR2 FYNNEI. The CDR3 is made up of 11 amino acids. CDR3 in DNA: TGTGCCAGCAGTGAACAGGGGGAGCTGTTTTTT. Protein product: CASSEQGELFF.

This chain uses TRBV6-1 with TRBJ2-7; D remains unclear. Germline lookup yields CDR1 MNHNS and CDR2 SASEGT. The CDR3 has 18 residues. V was clipped by 6 bases and J by 3 bases, with 27 bases between them. CDR3 amino acids: CASRPLPPSGGPVYEQYF. The CDR3 coding sequence is TGTGCCAGCAGACCCCTTCCCCCCTCGGGTGGCCCCGTCTACGAGCAGTACTTC.

The rearrangement uses TRBV28 and TRBJ2-1, with D perhaps matching TRBD1 (7 bases). This CDR3 comprises 15 residues. Germline V gives CDR1 MDHEN, CDR2 SYDVKM. V lost 2 bases, J lost 10 bases, and 18 bases lay in between. The CDR3 DNA reads TGTGCCAGCAGTTTACAGGCTCAGGGGGGCAGAGAGCAGTTCTTC. Translation: CASSLQAQGGREQFF.

The V gene is TRBV11-2, the J gene TRBJ1-2; D is unclear. CDR1 SGHAT and CDR2 FQNNGV come from the germline V gene. The CDR3 spans 13 residues. The V end lost 2 bases, the J end lost 8 bases, and 12 bases lay between the germline ends. For the CDR3, the DNA is TGTGCCAGCAGCTTATTGGCCCAAGGGGGCTACACCTTC. Amino acid sequence: CASSLLAQGGYTF.

The chain carries TRBV1 and TRBJ2-7; the table's TRBD1 call for D was not verified on the DNA. TRBV1 is listed as a pseudogene. The CDR3 runs to 11 residues. The CDR3 loop reads CTSSPRYEQYF. The CDR3 DNA reads as TGCACCAGCAGCCCCCGGTACGAGCAGTACTTC.

This clonotype was picked up a small number of times. This rearrangement joins TRBV10-2 to TRBJ2-1; weak D call: TRBD1 (6 bases). Germline assignment: CDR1 WSHSY and CDR2 SAAADI. Trimming shortened V by 6 bases and J by 7 bases, and 13 bases separated the two germline ends. This CDR3 spans 13 amino acids. CDR3 amino acids: CASRGYQGNEQFF. The DNA of the CDR3 is TGCGCCAGCAGGGGGTATCAGGGGAATGAGCAGTTCTTC.

The V gene is TRBV19, the J gene TRBJ2-1; no firm D call. There are 15 residues in the CDR3. Germline-derived CDR1 and CDR2 are LNHDA and SQIVND (reference sequence). This CDR3 is CASKPALSAYNEQFF. CDR3 DNA sequence: TGTGCAAGCAAACCGGCCCTATCGGCATACAATGAGCAGTTCTTC. The full variable domain, completed using reference TRBV19 and TRBJ2-1, is DGGITQSPKYLFRKEGQNVTLSCEQNLNHDAMYWYRQDPGQGLRLIYYSQIVNDFQKGDIAEGYSVSREKKESFPLTVTSAQKNPTAFYLCASKPALSAYNEQFFGPGTRLTVL.

The DNA of the CDR3 is TGTGCCACGGGACTCAACAATGAGCAGTTCTTC. Its translation: CATGLNNEQFF. J is TRBJ2-1 and V is TRBV7-9; TRBD2 is a possible D gene (6 bases). V was clipped by 10 bases and J by 5 bases, with 9 bases between them. CDR3 length: 11 residues. Germline CDR1 is SEHNR and CDR2 is FQNEAQ (reference sequence).